A single sample is the source of the 9 T cell receptor beta chains below, sequenced in a study of cytomegalovirus exposure and HLA in healthy donors. The study ran its PCR with 60 Vbeta and 13 Jbeta primers. Some clones are missing from TCRdb's copy, which holds only in-frame ones; the method was immunoSEQ multiplex PCR. The data show roughly 170,000 clones, 80% seen once. Sequenced input: PBMCs. These receptors were collected from a man aged 25 to 45 in good health and CMV-seropositive.

The chain combines TRBV7-4 with TRBJ1-2, with D perhaps matching TRBD1 (6 bases). The V gene's germline CDR1 is SGHVT and CDR2 SQSDAQ. With 1 base removed from V and 2 bases from J, the gap between germline ends came to 17 bases. This CDR3 has 17 amino acids. The CDR3 spells CASSLGVGATNNYGYTF. The CDR3 DNA sequence: TGTGCCAGCAGCTTAGGGGTGGGGGCGACCAACAACTATGGCTACACCTTC.

This clone was counted a single time. The chain couples TRBV11-3 to TRBJ2-7, with TRBD2 identical over 7 bases. Germline CDR1 and CDR2: SGHNT and YENEEA. V lost 8 bases, J lost 3 bases, and 4 bases stayed unmatched. The CDR3 spans 12 residues. CDR3 DNA sequence: TGTGCCAGCTGGGGGGGAGGCTACGAGCAGTACTTC. Amino acids: CASWGGGYEQYF.

The chain recombines TRBV10-1 with TRBJ2-1; TRBD1 matches at 10 bases. The trim removed 10 bases at V and 8 bases at J, leaving 5 bases unmatched. The germline CDR1 and CDR2 sequences are WNHNN and SYGVQD (reference sequence). CDR3 length: 12 amino acids. In DNA form, the CDR3 reads TGCGCCACGGGACAGGGGTGGGATGAGCAGTTCTTC. As protein: CATGQGWDEQFF.

The chain employs TRBV11-3 and TRBJ2-7, with 15 bases identical to TRBD2. Germline CDR1 SGHNT, CDR2 YENEEA. The CDR3 contains 15 residues. The junction had 1 base not matched to a gene; V was cut back by 1 base and J by 6 bases. CDR3 in amino acids: CASSLGGLAGGEQYF. The CDR3 nucleotides are TGTGCCAGCAGCTTAGGGGGACTAGCGGGAGGCGAGCAGTACTTC.

The rearrangement uses TRBV5-1 and TRBJ1-2; the D gene is possibly TRBD1 (5 bases). Germline loops: CDR1 SGHRS, CDR2 YFSETQ. Trimming cost V 0 bases and J 5 bases, with 11 bases left between them. The CDR3 length is 14 residues. The CDR3 sequence is CASSLEPGRYGYTF. The CDR3 DNA reads TGCGCCAGCAGCTTGGAGCCAGGGCGTTATGGCTACACCTTC.

V gene TRBV4-1 combines with J gene TRBJ1-6; 7 bases match TRBD1. Germline values: CDR1 MGHRA, CDR2 YSYEKL. J gave up 7 bases and V 3 bases, and 9 bases lay outside the gene matches. The CDR3 consists of 16 residues. The CDR3, as DNA: TGCGCCAGCAGCCAGTCTGAAGACAGGGCCAATTCACCCCTCCACTTT. Translating it yields CASSQSEDRANSPLHF.

This chain uses TRBV28 with TRBJ2-7, with 7 nucleotides matching TRBD1. The CDR3 has 16 residues. The V gene end was trimmed by 1 base and the J gene end by 6 bases; junction bases not matched to a gene: 12. Looked up from germline, CDR1 is MDHEN and CDR2 is SYDVKM. Written as DNA, the CDR3 is TGTGCCAGCAGTTTATTGGCGACAGGGAAGTTAGGCGAGCAGTACTTC. Residues: CASSLLATGKLGEQYF. The full variable domain, its missing parts supplied by reference TRBV28 and TRBJ2-7, is DVKVTQSSRYLVKRTGEKVFLECVQDMDHENMFWYRQDPGLGLRLIYFSYDVKMKEKGDIPEGYSVSREKKERFSLILESASTNQTSMYLCASSLLATGKLGEQYFGPGTRLTVT.

The chain employs TRBV4-1 and TRBJ1-5; 7 bases map to TRBD1. V lost 1 base, J lost 2 bases, and 8 bases stayed unmatched. Germline V gives CDR1 MGHRA, CDR2 YSYEKL. The CDR3 spans 17 residues. CDR3 protein: CASSQGIQGMGNQPQHF. The CDR3 DNA reads as TGCGCCAGCAGCCAAGGGATACAGGGGATGGGCAATCAGCCCCAGCATTTT.

This chain joins TRBV28 and TRBJ1-2; D might be TRBD1 (5 bases). Trimming cost V 1 base and J 4 bases, with 10 bases left between them. CDR1 is MDHEN and CDR2 is SYDVKM in the germline V gene. This CDR3 is 14 amino acids long. CDR3 protein: CASSLLGEAYGYTF. CDR3 sequence (DNA): TGTGCCAGCAGTTTATTGGGGGAGGCCTATGGCTACACCTTC.